This TCR beta chain was observed in a study of blood T cell repertoires in COVID-19. Across the study: Samples came from the United States, Italy and Spain, spanning acute and convalescent COVID-19. Sources were T cells, B-cell-depleted T cells, or PBMCs; the material itself was cDNA or gDNA.

Per the original data handling: Amplified reference gene primers provided the basis for estimating nucleated cell counts. The repertoire was sequenced with immunoSEQ multiplex PCR; TCRdb's copy has only in-frame clones and lacks some. V and J calls and clone size follow that table, whereas D and trimming were derived from the DNA. Of 88,000 or so clones in the sample, less than 90% were seen once. This clone was seen more than once but under ten times. The TCR comes from a human donor in a cohort sampled during active COVID-19. Sequencing was performed on peripheral blood.

This CDR3 reads CASNIGQGIHEQYF. The DNA of the CDR3 is TGTGCCAGCAATATAGGACAGGGGATCCACGAGCAGTACTTC. This chain joins TRBV2 and TRBJ2-7; 9 bases map to TRBD1. V gave up 7 bases and J gave up 5 bases; unmatched junction bases: 9. The CDR3 covers 14 residues. Germline CDR1 is SNHLY and CDR2 is FYNNEI.